This entry describes one TCR beta chain. The identical CDR3 is also encoded by other nucleotide sequences in the sample. The data originate from a study of blood T cell repertoires in COVID-19. Whole-study context: COVID-19 samples collected from the United States, Italy and Spain covered acute and convalescent phases.

The V end lost 6 bases, the J end lost 0 bases, and 8 bases lay between the germline ends. Germline CDR1 MNHEY, CDR2 SMNVEV (reference sequence). The CDR3 sequence is 13 residues long. Original processing methods: Amplified reference gene primers provided the basis for estimating nucleated cell counts. Sequencing used immunoSEQ multiplex PCR; TCRdb keeps in-frame clones, though not all of them. The V and J calls and clone size come from that table; D and trimming were worked out from the DNA. The repertoire holds approximately 250,000 clones, with approximately 90% as singletons. Self-reported history from a screening survey and questionnaire set each donor's cohort.

The receptor was isolated from a young woman who had recovered from COVID-19. The sample consisted of PBMCs or T cells enriched from blood (not recorded which). The chain has TRBV27 and TRBJ1-2; D unclear. CDR3 in DNA: TGTGCCAGCAGCGGAGCTACTAACTATGGCTACACCTTC. Amino acids: CASSGATNYGYTF.